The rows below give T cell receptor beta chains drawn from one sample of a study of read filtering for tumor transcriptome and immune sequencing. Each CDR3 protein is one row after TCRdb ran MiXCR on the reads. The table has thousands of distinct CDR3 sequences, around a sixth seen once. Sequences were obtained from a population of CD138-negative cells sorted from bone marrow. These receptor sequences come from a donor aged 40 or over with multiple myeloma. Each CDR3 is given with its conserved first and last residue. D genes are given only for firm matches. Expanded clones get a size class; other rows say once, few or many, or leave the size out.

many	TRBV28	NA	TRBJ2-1	CANSLMGDEQFF	TGTGCCAACAGTTTAATGGGGGATGAGCAGTTCTTC
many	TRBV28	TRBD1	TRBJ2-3	CASSGQGTGTDTQYF	TGTGCCAGCAGTGGACAGGGGACGGGCACAGATACGCAGTATTTT
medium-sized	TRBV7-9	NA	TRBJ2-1	CASSLALGTHEQFF	TGTGCCAGCAGCTTAGCGCTCGGAACTCATGAGCAGTTCTTC
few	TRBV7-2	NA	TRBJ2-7	CASSPREGAYEQYF	TGTGCCAGCAGCCCCCGGGAGGGGGCTTACGAGCAGTACTTC
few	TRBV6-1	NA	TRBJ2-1	CASSEGLGYEFF	TGTGCCAGCAGCGAAGGACTTGGCTACGAGTTCTTC
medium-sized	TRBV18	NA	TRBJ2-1	CASSPPGNEQFF	TGTGCCAGCTCACCCCCAGGGAATGAGCAGTTCTTC
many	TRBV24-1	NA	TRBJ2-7	CATARDAEQYF	TGTGCCACCGCCCGGGACGCCGAGCAGTACTTC
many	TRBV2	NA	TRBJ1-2	CASTANTNYGYTF	TGTGCCAGCACTGCGAATACGAACTATGGCTACACCTTC
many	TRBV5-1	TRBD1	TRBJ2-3	CACRQGRTDTQYF	TGCGCCTGCCGACAGGGACGGACAGATACGCAGTATTTT
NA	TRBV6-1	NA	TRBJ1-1	CASSVRVATEAFF	TGTGCCAGCAGTGTCCGGGTGGCCACTGAAGCTTTCTTT
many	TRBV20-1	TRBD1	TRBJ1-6	CSARGQASSYNSPLHF	TGCAGTGCGAGAGGACAGGCCAGCTCCTATAATTCACCCCTCCACTTT
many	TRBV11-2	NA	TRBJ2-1	CASSPGTEYNERFF	TGTGCCAGCAGCCCCGGGACCGAGTACAATGAGCGGTTCTTC
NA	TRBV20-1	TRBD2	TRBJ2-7	CSAGDGAGVYGQYF	TGCAGTGCTGGAGATGGGGCGGGGGTCTACGGGCAGTACTTC
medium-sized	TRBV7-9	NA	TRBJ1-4	CASMGPAEKLFF	TGTGCCAGCATGGGGCCCGCGGAAAAACTGTTTTTT
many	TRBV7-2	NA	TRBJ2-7	CASSFSNYEQYF	TGTGCCAGCAGCTTCTCAAACTACGAGCAGTACTTC
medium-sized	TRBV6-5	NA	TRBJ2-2	CASSYGSGVAAPTGELFF	TGTGCCAGCAGTTACGGATCGGGAGTGGCAGCTCCCACCGGGGAGCTGTTTTTT
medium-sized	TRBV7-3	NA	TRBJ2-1	CASSLGEEQFF	TGTGCCAGCAGCCTAGGCGAGGAGCAGTTCTTC
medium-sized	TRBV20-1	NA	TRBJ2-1	CSARLGGNEQFF	TGCAGTGCTAGACTAGGCGGGAATGAGCAGTTCTTC
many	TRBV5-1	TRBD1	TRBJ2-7	CASSLAGTASSYEQYF	TGCGCCAGCAGCTTGGCGGGGACAGCGAGCTCCTACGAGCAGTACTTC
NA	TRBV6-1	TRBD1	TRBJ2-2	CASSKDRGRTGELFF	TGTGCCAGCAGTAAGGACAGGGGGCGAACCGGGGAGCTGTTTTTT
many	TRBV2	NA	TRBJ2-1	CASTPRRGENEQFF	TGTGCCAGCACACCTAGGCGCGGCGAAAATGAGCAGTTCTTC